Detailed here is one T cell receptor (beta chain). It differs at one base from a far larger clone, so likely a read error. CDR3 length: 13 residues. Germline V gene lookup returns CDR1 LNHDA and CDR2 SQIVND (reference sequence). Sequenced by immunoSEQ multiplex PCR; TCRdb stores in-frame clones only, minus some. The table lists hundreds of thousands of clones, roughly 80% of them singletons. This sample is drawn from a study of shared clonotypes between healthy human individuals. The TCR comes from a woman aged 40 to 50 in good health. Some clones in this sample may be carry-over from other donors' samples. The rearrangement links TRBV19 to TRBJ2-2; the D gene is possibly TRBD1 (6 bases). The sample comprised PBMCs. DNA of the CDR3: TGTGTCACCGACCTCCAGGGGTCCGGGGAGCTGTTTTTT. Protein sequence: CVTDLQGSGELFF.